These 8 T cell receptor beta chains came from one sample sequenced in a study of early T cells in non-severe SARS-CoV-2 infection. TCRdb re-derived calls from the 5' RACE reads in MiXCR, one entry per CDR3 protein. Of approximately 19,000 distinct CDR3 sequences in the sample, 5.9% were seen once. Material for sequencing was whole blood. Receptors were obtained from an adult who was a healthcare worker with PCR-confirmed SARS-CoV-2 infection or an uninfected control (not recorded which).

This clonotype was picked up a small number of times. J is TRBJ2-7 and V is TRBV5-6; D gene unclear. There are 11 residues in the CDR3. Trimming removed 4 bases at V and 4 bases at J, with 6 bases between. CDR1 SGHDT and CDR2 YYEEEE come from the germline V gene. DNA for the CDR3: TGTGCCAGCAGCATTCAGTACGAGCAGTACTTC. Translating gives CASSIQYEQYF. Together with reference TRBV5-6 and TRBJ2-7, the CDR3 gives the full variable domain: DAGVTQSPTHLIKTRGQQVTLRCSPKSGHDTVSWYQQALGQGPQFIFQYYEEEERQRGNFPDRFSGHQFPNYSSELNVNALLLGDSALYLCASSIQYEQYFGPGTRLTVT.

This clonotype was observed a handful of times. CDR3: CASSVGTGGIYNEQFF. In nucleotides, the CDR3 is TGTGCCAGCAGCGTAGGGACAGGGGGCATTTACAATGAGCAGTTCTTC. The rearrangement uses TRBV9 and TRBJ2-1, with 11 bases identical to TRBD1. Unmatched junction bases numbered 3, after V lost 0 bases and J lost 4 bases. The CDR3 has 16 amino acids. Germline CDR1 and CDR2: SGDLS and YYNGEE.

This clonotype has just a few counts. The gene calls are TRBV5-4 and TRBJ2-5; 8 bases line up with TRBD1. CDR3 length equals 14 residues. CDR1 and CDR2 from the germline V gene are SGHNT and YYREEE (reference sequence). The V gene end was trimmed by 4 bases and the J gene end by 1 base; junction bases not matched to a gene: 3. The CDR3 loop is CASSPGQAQETQYF. CDR3 in DNA: TGTGCCAGCAGCCCGGGACAGGCCCAAGAGACCCAGTACTTC.

This clonotype was detected many times. The chain is built from TRBV27 and TRBJ1-6; TRBD1 aligns across 9 bases. Germline V gene lookup returns CDR1 MNHEY and CDR2 SMNVEV (reference sequence). This CDR3 is 15 amino acids long. The trim removed 6 bases at V and 3 bases at J, leaving 3 bases unmatched. The CDR3 loop reads CASRETGGYNSPLHF. In nucleotides, the CDR3 is TGTGCCAGCAGAGAGACAGGGGGCTATAATTCACCCCTCCACTTT.

This clonotype is termed medium-sized. The V and J genes are TRBV27 and TRBJ2-1; 7 bases match TRBD1. This CDR3 has 18 amino acids. V trimming: 5 bases; J trimming: 4 bases; junction bases outside the gene matches: 17. Germline values: CDR1 MNHEY, CDR2 SMNVEV (reference sequence). CDR3 loop: CASSQYLLTGLTYNEQFF. CDR3 nucleotides: TGTGCCAGCAGTCAATACCTCCTGACAGGGTTAACTTACAATGAGCAGTTCTTC.

This clonotype came up many times. This chain joins TRBV27 and TRBJ2-1; TRBD1 matches 7 bases. V shed 2 bases and J 4 bases; nucleotides not matched to a gene: 8. In germline, CDR1 is MNHEY, CDR2 SMNVEV (reference sequence). This CDR3 spans 16 amino acids. CDR3 protein: CASSLLGQPSYNEQFF. CDR3 bases: TGTGCCAGCAGTTTACTGGGACAGCCTTCTTACAATGAGCAGTTCTTC.

This clonotype has at least ten counts. The rearrangement links TRBV28 to TRBJ2-3, with TRBD1 matching over 9 bases. V was clipped by 2 bases and J by 5 bases; unmatched bases: 17. Looked up from germline, CDR1 is MDHEN and CDR2 is SYDVKM. This CDR3 has 19 amino acids. The CDR3 sequence: CASSLRGWDRDITKDTQYF. In DNA form, the CDR3 reads TGTGCCAGCAGTTTACGTGGATGGGACAGGGACATAACAAAAGATACGCAGTATTTT.

This clonotype was seen many times. The chain couples TRBV7-9 to TRBJ2-5; D could derive from TRBD1 or TRBD2 (5 bases each). Germline assignment: CDR1 SEHNR and CDR2 FQNEAQ (reference sequence). The CDR3 has 15 amino acids. Trimming pared 5 bases from V and 4 bases from J, leaving 17 bases between. CDR3 loop: CASSPDGTSGETQYF. In DNA form, the CDR3 reads TGTGCCAGCAGCCCTGACGGGACCTCAGGAGAGACCCAGTACTTC.